This T cell receptor (beta chain) is from a study of blood T cell repertoires in COVID-19. Here immunoSEQ multiplex PCR was the method, and the copy in TCRdb shows in-frame clones only, minus some. This table holds around 500,000 clones, 70% to 90% found once. This TCR derives from a woman in her forties who had recovered from COVID-19. The sample was PBMCs or T cells enriched from blood (not recorded which).

The DNA for the CDR3 is TGTGCCAGCAGTAGAGGACAGGGAAACTATGGCTACACCTTC. This codes for CASSRGQGNYGYTF. V is TRBV6-5 and J is TRBJ1-2; 8 bases are a match to TRBD1. V lost 5 bases and J lost 2; bases outside the gene matches: 4. CDR3 length equals 14 residues. In germline, CDR1 is MNHEY, CDR2 SVGAGI.